These T cell receptor beta chains were read from a single sample in a study of spatial heterogeneity in lung cancer. Via MiXCR, TCRdb re-called the 5' RACE reads, giving one row per CDR3 protein. The sample has around 20,000 distinct CDR3 sequences; 2.5% to 3% are singletons. The material sequenced was lung tumor tissue, taken at surgery. These receptor sequences come from a male donor with early-stage non-small cell lung cancer. The CDR3 runs from the conserved cysteine through the conserved F or W. The D gene is left open where the match is weak. The size entry gives once, few, many, or a class for an expanded clone.

clone_size | d_call | j_call | v_call | cdr3_nt | cdr3_aa
many | NA | TRBJ1-1 | TRBV3-1 | TGTGCCAGCAGCTCCGGGCGGGTCACTGAAGCTTTCTTT | CASSSGRVTEAFF
many | NA | TRBJ2-1 | TRBV27 | TGTGCCAGCAGTTTAGAACCGGCTGGGAGTCCCTACAATGAGCAGTTCTTC | CASSLEPAGSPYNEQFF
medium-sized | NA | TRBJ2-7 | TRBV7-9 | TGTGCCAGCAGCCCGACACCCTACGAGCAGTACTTC | CASSPTPYEQYF
many | TRBD1 | TRBJ2-1 | TRBV29-1 | TGCAGCGTTGCCCGGACAGGCAATGAGCAGTTCTTC | CSVARTGNEQFF
many | TRBD2 | TRBJ2-1 | TRBV5-4 | TGTGCCAGCAGCTTGGGACTAGCGGGAAAGCAGTTCTTC | CASSLGLAGKQFF
many | NA | TRBJ2-2 | TRBV7-2 | TGTGCCAGCAGAACTATTGGGGGGACCGGGGAGCTGTTTTTT | CASRTIGGTGELFF
many | TRBD2 | TRBJ2-2 | TRBV7-4 | TGTGCCAGCAGCATGACTAGCGGGATGAACACCGGGGAGCTGTTTTTT | CASSMTSGMNTGELFF
many | NA | TRBJ1-3 | TRBV7-6 | TGTGCCAGCAGCTTAGCGCCCCAGGCTGGAAACACCATATATTTT | CASSLAPQAGNTIYF
many | NA | TRBJ2-7 | TRBV3-1 | TGTGCCAGCAGCCCGAAAGGGAGTGCCACCTACGAGCAGTACTTC | CASSPKGSATYEQYF
many | NA | TRBJ1-6 | TRBV6-6 | TGTGCCAGCAGTTTTGACGGCTATAATTCACCCCTCCACTTT | CASSFDGYNSPLHF
many | NA | TRBJ2-5 | TRBV5-6 | TGTGCCAGCAGCTTGCGTAGCGGCCAAGAGACCCAGTACTTC | CASSLRSGQETQYF
many | NA | TRBJ1-3 | TRBV20-1 | TGCAGTGCTAGTCAATCCCGGGGGGCCTCTGGAAACACCATATATTTT | CSASQSRGASGNTIYF
many | TRBD2 | TRBJ2-5 | TRBV29-1 | TGCAGCGTTGAAGGGACAGCGGGAGTGACCCAGTACTTC | CSVEGTAGVTQYF
many | NA | TRBJ2-7 | TRBV18 | TGTGCCAGCTCACCCCGTGAGGGGAGACACGAGCAGTACTTC | CASSPREGRHEQYF
medium-sized | NA | TRBJ2-1 | TRBV20-1 | TGCAGTGTTTCGGGTTTCACCTACAATGAGCAGTTCTTC | CSVSGFTYNEQFF
many | NA | TRBJ2-4 | TRBV7-8 | TGTGCCAGCAGCCCAGCCAAAAACATTCAGTACTTC | CASSPAKNIQYF